This T cell receptor (beta chain) comes out of a study of blood T cell repertoires in COVID-19. Overall study context: The United States, Italy and Spain provided the acute and convalescent COVID-19 samples. PBMCs, B-cell-depleted T cells, or T cells provided the cDNA or gDNA that made up the material.

Per the authors' pipeline: Using reference gene primer amplification, nucleated cell counts were estimated. Assay used: immunoSEQ multiplex PCR; TCRdb lists only in-frame clones, some missing. That table gives V, J and clone size, and the DNA gave D and trimming. The table includes about 22,000 clones, around four fifths detected once. The sample comprised peripheral blood. This clonotype was obtained from a man of 80 years or more with active or convalescent COVID-19.

The CDR3 region has the DNA TGTGCCAGCCCCCGGACAGGGTACAATGAGCAGTTCTTC. The encoded protein is CASPRTGYNEQFF. This sequence joins TRBV2 and TRBJ2-1, with 8 bases fitting TRBD1. This CDR3 has 13 amino acids. V lost 8 bases and J lost 4; bases outside the gene matches: 4. In germline, CDR1 is SNHLY, CDR2 FYNNEI.